The 31 T cell receptor beta chains below all came from one sample that was sequenced in a study of blood T cell repertoires in COVID-19. TCRdb's copy holds only in-frame clones and misses some; the assay was immunoSEQ multiplex PCR. The sample contains 470,000 or so clones, around 89% of which appear only once. Sequencing input: peripheral blood. These TCRs come from a woman in her twenties or thirties with acute or convalescent COVID-19.

The chain carries TRBV7-2 and TRBJ2-1, with D tentatively TRBD1 (6 bases). The V gene's germline CDR1 is SGHTA and CDR2 FQGNSA. The CDR3 sequence is 15 residues long. The germline V and J ends were trimmed by 1 base and 2 bases, with 9 bases remaining between them. This CDR3 is CASSLGTATYNEQFF. The CDR3 bases are TGTGCCAGCAGCTTAGGGACAGCTACCTACAATGAGCAGTTCTTC.

V gene TRBV5-6 combines with J gene TRBJ1-1, with D unresolved. This CDR3 region has 15 residues. V was pared by 0 bases and J by 1 base, with 10 bases between. Germline values: CDR1 SGHDT, CDR2 YYEEEE. The CDR3 loop reads CASSLVGGKNTEAFF. Here the CDR3 DNA reads TGTGCCAGCAGCTTGGTTGGAGGGAAGAACACTGAAGCTTTCTTT.

V is TRBV7-9 and J is TRBJ2-5, with D possibly TRBD1 on 5 matching bases. The germline CDR1 and CDR2 sequences are SEHNR and FQNEAQ (reference sequence). The CDR3 length is 14 residues. The germline V and J ends were trimmed by 4 bases and 0 bases, with 9 bases remaining between them. CDR3 DNA sequence: TGTGCCAGCAGCTCGGACACCTACCAAGAGACCCAGTACTTC. It yields the protein CASSSDTYQETQYF. Based on the CDR3 plus reference TRBV7-9 and TRBJ2-5, the full variable domain is DTGVSQNPRHKITKRGQNVTFRCDPISEHNRLYWYRQTLGQGPEFLTYFQNEAQLEKSRLLSDRFSAERPKGSFSTLEIQRTEQGDSAMYLCASSSDTYQETQYFGPGTRLLVL.

The J gene is TRBJ2-1, the V gene TRBV29-1; D perhaps matches TRBD2 (7 bases). CDR1 and CDR2 from the germline V gene are SQVTM and ANQGSEA. This CDR3 comprises 15 residues. Trimming stripped 6 bases from V and 1 base from J, with 16 bases between. The CDR3 coding sequence is TGCAGCGTCCATTCGGGGGGCTTTTCCTACAATGAGCAGTTCTTC. Protein product: CSVHSGGFSYNEQFF.

The rearrangement uses TRBV7-9 and TRBJ2-2; 9 bases map to TRBD1. Trimming at V came to 2 bases and at J to 6 bases, leaving 13 bases not matched to a gene. The CDR3 runs to 18 residues. Per germline, CDR1 SEHNR and CDR2 FQNEAQ (reference sequence). The chain's CDR3 is CASSLRWRDRGDSGELFF. The DNA of the CDR3 is TGTGCCAGCAGCTTAAGGTGGCGTGACAGGGGGGACTCCGGGGAGCTGTTTTTT.

This sequence joins TRBV30 and TRBJ2-1; D might be TRBD1 (5 bases). The CDR3 is 12 amino acids. CDR1 and CDR2 (germline): GTSNPN, SVGIG (reference sequence). The germline V and J ends were trimmed by 2 bases and 8 bases, with 10 bases remaining between them. The CDR3 nucleotides are TGTGCCTGGAGTTCCAGGGCGGATGAGCAGTTCTTC. Its translation is CAWSSRADEQFF.

The chain links TRBV5-1 to TRBJ2-2; TRBD1 aligns across 8 bases. Germline V gene data show CDR1 as SGHRS and CDR2 as YFSETQ. The trim removed 1 base at V and 4 bases at J, leaving 6 bases unmatched. The CDR3 consists of 16 residues. CDR3 sequence reads: CASSLNGQGGTGELFF. The CDR3 DNA follows: TGCGCCAGCAGCTTGAACGGACAGGGCGGCACCGGGGAGCTGTTTTTT.

The J gene is TRBJ2-5, the V gene TRBV7-9, with 8 nucleotides matching TRBD2. Per the germline V gene, CDR1 is SEHNR and CDR2 is FQNEAQ (reference sequence). Trimming removed 4 bases from V and 3 bases from J; junction bases left unmatched: 10. There are 16 residues in the CDR3. CDR3 coding DNA: TGTGCCAGCAGCTCAATTAGCGGGGCCGTAAAAGAGACCCAGTACTTC. Translated, it gives CASSSISGAVKETQYF.

J is TRBJ2-7 and V is TRBV10-3; TRBD1 matches 7 bases. Germline V gene sequence: CDR1 ENHRY, CDR2 SYGVKD. The length of the CDR3 is 15 residues. Unmatched junction bases numbered 6, after V lost 4 bases and J lost 0 bases. CDR3 sequence (DNA): TGTGCCATCAGTGGTGGGACAGCCAACTCCTACGAGCAGTACTTC. This encodes CAISGGTANSYEQYF.

The CDR3 nucleotides read TGTGCCAGCCATTACAGGGTAATCGGTGAGCAGTTCTTC. Its translation: CASHYRVIGEQFF. The chain is built from TRBV2 and TRBJ2-1, with TRBD1 as a possible D gene (6 bases). V was cut by 8 bases and J by 9 bases, with 17 bases left in between. Germline CDR1 reads SNHLY; CDR2 reads FYNNEI. This CDR3 contains 13 residues.

Here the CDR3 DNA reads TGTGCCAGCAGCTTAGGGGCTAGCGGGGAAAGCACAGATACGCAGTATTTT. Translation: CASSLGASGESTDTQYF. This sequence joins TRBV7-6 and TRBJ2-3; the match to TRBD2 covers 9 bases. Trimming removed 1 base from V and 0 bases from J; junction bases left unmatched: 5. The germline V gene has CDR1 SGHVS and CDR2 FNYEAQ. The CDR3 loop spans 17 amino acids.

The rearrangement uses TRBV3-1 (or the pseudogene TRBV3-2) and TRBJ1-6; no clear D gene. This CDR3 is built from 15 residues. Trimming took off 4 bases at V and 8 bases at J, with 15 bases between the two ends. Germline CDR1 is LGHDT and CDR2 is YNNKEL (reference sequence). The CDR3 nucleotides read TGTGCCAGCAGCCCCGATCGGGTGGATGATTCACCCCTCCACTTT. Translation: CASSPDRVDDSPLHF.

The J gene is TRBJ2-1, the V gene TRBV9; a weak D match, TRBD1 (6 bases). This CDR3 has 14 amino acids. The germline V gene has CDR1 SGDLS and CDR2 YYNGEE. Between the trimmed V and J ends, which lost 0 bases and 7 bases, there was a span of 11 bases. The CDR3 coding sequence is TGTGCCAGCAGCGTAGCACCCCAGGGGAATGAGCAGTTCTTC. This encodes CASSVAPQGNEQFF.

The chain is built from TRBV10-1 and TRBJ1-1; the D gene is possibly TRBD1 (6 bases). Looked up from germline, CDR1 is WNHNN and CDR2 is SYGVQD (reference sequence). There are 13 residues in the CDR3. The V gene lost 6 bases and the J gene lost 1 base, with 9 bases spanning the gap. Here the CDR3 reads CASSVDRNTEAFF. As DNA, the CDR3 is TGCGCCAGCAGCGTGGACAGGAACACTGAAGCTTTCTTT.

The sample holds a few counts of this clone. J is TRBJ2-5 and V is TRBV7-9; the D gene is possibly TRBD2 (6 bases). The CDR3 runs to 15 residues. V was pared by 1 base and J by 5 bases, with 14 bases between. Germline V gives CDR1 SEHNR, CDR2 FQNEAQ (reference sequence). CDR3 in amino acids: CASSLGGLLLETQYF. CDR3 coding DNA: TGTGCCAGCAGCTTAGGGGGACTGCTGTTGGAGACCCAGTACTTC. Using reference TRBV7-9 and TRBJ2-5 for the parts outside the CDR3, the full variable domain is DTGVSQNPRHKITKRGQNVTFRCDPISEHNRLYWYRQTLGQGPEFLTYFQNEAQLEKSRLLSDRFSAERPKGSFSTLEIQRTEQGDSAMYLCASSLGGLLLETQYFGPGTRLLVL.

The chain combines TRBV9 with TRBJ2-5; 11 bases are shared with TRBD2. CDR1 and CDR2 (germline): SGDLS, YYNGEE. The CDR3 is 16 amino acids. Trimming at V came to 2 bases and at J to 0 bases, leaving 3 bases not matched to a gene. CDR3 protein: CASSVSGGVYQETQYF. CDR3 DNA sequence: TGTGCCAGCAGCGTTAGCGGGGGGGTGTACCAAGAGACCCAGTACTTC. Based on the CDR3 plus reference TRBV9 and TRBJ2-5, the full variable domain is DSGVTQTPKHLITATGQRVTLRCSPRSGDLSVYWYQQSLDQGLQFLIQYYNGEERAKGNILERFSAQQFPDLHSELNLSSLELGDSALYFCASSVSGGVYQETQYFGPGTRLLVL.

The chain links TRBV5-4 to TRBJ2-7, with 9 positions matching TRBD1. The CDR3 sequence is 17 residues long. J was trimmed by 2 bases and V by 3 bases; bases with no gene match: 12. CDR1 is SGHNT and CDR2 is YYREEE in the germline V gene (reference sequence). CDR3 in amino acids: CASSYGRGQGLPYEQYF. The CDR3, as DNA: TGTGCCAGCAGCTATGGCCGGGGACAGGGCCTACCCTACGAGCAGTACTTC.

The gene calls are TRBV7-2 and TRBJ2-3; the match to TRBD2 covers 15 bases. Germline CDR1 is SGHTA and CDR2 is FQGNSA. Unmatched junction bases numbered 3, after V lost 4 bases and J lost 4 bases. The CDR3 contains 16 residues. In DNA, the CDR3 is TGTGCCAGCAGCTCCCGGACTAGCGGGGGGGCAGATACGCAGTATTTT. Translation: CASSSRTSGGADTQYF.

In its sample, this clone was seen a few times. V and J are TRBV7-3 and TRBJ2-1; a possible D gene is TRBD1 (5 bases). The ends were cut back, 6 bases at V and 5 bases at J, with 11 bases in the middle. The CDR3 loop spans 13 amino acids. From germline, CDR1 is SGHTA and CDR2 FQGTGA. The CDR3 reads CASSIDRDNEQFF. CDR3 bases: TGTGCCAGCAGTATTGACAGAGACAATGAGCAGTTCTTC.

This chain joins TRBV18 and TRBJ1-3; TRBD1 matches 7 bases. V gave up 3 bases and J gave up 0 bases; unmatched junction bases: 5. Per germline, CDR1 KGHSH and CDR2 LQKENI. The CDR3 totals 16 residues. The CDR3 region is CASSPRDRISGNTIYF. The CDR3 coding sequence is TGTGCCAGCTCACCTAGGGACAGAATCTCTGGAAACACCATATATTTT.

The sample holds a few counts of this clone. This rearrangement joins TRBV28 to TRBJ2-2; 9 bases are a match to TRBD1. V was pared by 6 bases and J by 5 bases, with 4 bases of the junction left unmatched. The germline V gene encodes CDR1 MDHEN and CDR2 SYDVKM. The CDR3 loop spans 14 amino acids. The CDR3: CASRGQGGTGELFF. The DNA for the CDR3 is TGTGCCAGCAGGGGACAGGGAGGGACCGGGGAGCTGTTTTTT.

The chain carries TRBV7-8 and TRBJ2-7, with D possibly being TRBD2 (7 bases). The ends were cut back, 4 bases at V and 6 bases at J, with 16 bases in the middle. Germline assignment: CDR1 SGHVS and CDR2 FQNEAQ. This CDR3 contains 14 residues. The CDR3 DNA sequence: TGTGCCAGCAGCTCGTGGGGGGGCCCCGTCGAGCAGTACTTC. Its translation is CASSSWGGPVEQYF.

This clone was counted once. The rearrangement joins TRBV2 to TRBJ2-2; TRBD2 agrees at 8 bases. The V segment lost 6 bases and the J segment 6 bases; nucleotides outside the gene matches: 3. The CDR3 runs 13 residues. Germline V gene data show CDR1 as SNHLY and CDR2 as FYNNEI. The DNA for the CDR3 is TGTGCCAGCAGCCTCGGGGGGGCCGGGGAGCTGTTTTTT. This codes for CASSLGGAGELFF.

The V gene is TRBV10-1, the J gene TRBJ2-7, with D unresolved. The CDR3 extends over 15 amino acids. V was pared by 1 base and J by 4 bases, with 14 bases between. The germline CDR1 and CDR2 sequences are WNHNN and SYGVQD (reference sequence). CDR3 amino acids: CASSEFATGSYEQYF. The CDR3 DNA sequence: TGCGCCAGCAGTGAGTTCGCAACCGGTTCGTACGAGCAGTACTTC.

The chain couples TRBV5-6 to TRBJ2-7, with TRBD1 identical over 9 bases. The germline V gene has CDR1 SGHDT and CDR2 YYEEEE. The CDR3 loop spans 15 amino acids. With 3 bases clipped from V and 3 bases from J, the junction kept 7 bases outside the gene matches. In DNA, the CDR3 is TGTGCCAGCAGCTCTATGGGGACAGGGCTCTACGAGCAGTACTTC. Protein: CASSSMGTGLYEQYF. The whole variable domain, filled in from reference TRBV5-6 and TRBJ2-7, reads DAGVTQSPTHLIKTRGQQVTLRCSPKSGHDTVSWYQQALGQGPQFIFQYYEEEERQRGNFPDRFSGHQFPNYSSELNVNALLLGDSALYLCASSSMGTGLYEQYFGPGTRLTVT.

V is TRBV28 and J is TRBJ2-2; possible D gene TRBD2, 5 bases. V shed 6 bases and J shed 4 bases, with 15 bases lying between them. CDR3 length equals 15 residues. CDR1 is MDHEN and CDR2 is SYDVKM in the germline V gene. DNA for the CDR3: TGTGCCAGCAGCCTCCCCGGGGTGAGCACCGGGGAGCTGTTTTTT. It encodes CASSLPGVSTGELFF.

The chain recombines TRBV20-1 with TRBJ2-1; 9 bases align to TRBD1. The germline CDR1 and CDR2 sequences are DFQATT and SNEGSKA (reference sequence). This CDR3 has 15 residues. V lost 6 bases and J lost 6; bases outside the gene matches: 12. The CDR3 DNA is TGCAGTGCGAGTAAGCCGGGACAGGGAGGCAATGAGCAGTTCTTC. Its protein product is CSASKPGQGGNEQFF.

This clone was detected once. This chain connects TRBV7-8 to TRBJ2-1, with TRBD2 identical over 7 bases. Per the germline V gene, CDR1 is SGHVS and CDR2 is FQNEAQ. The trim removed 2 bases at V and 4 bases at J, leaving 8 bases unmatched. This CDR3 has 16 amino acids. CDR3 nucleotides: TGTGCCAGCAGCTTAAGGTGGCGGGGGAGTTACAATGAGCAGTTCTTC. As protein: CASSLRWRGSYNEQFF.

This clone is categorized as medium-sized (0.01 to 0.1%). The chain joins TRBV5-1 to TRBJ1-2, with 7 positions matching TRBD1. Germline trimming cut 0 bases from V and 6 bases from J; bases unmatched to any gene: 8. CDR3 length equals 15 residues. Germline values: CDR1 SGHRS, CDR2 YFSETQ. This CDR3 reads CASSLGHGTDHGYTF. In DNA, the CDR3 is TGCGCCAGCAGCTTGGGACACGGGACAGATCATGGCTACACCTTC.

This clone appeared once. The chain links TRBV2 to TRBJ2-3; perhaps TRBD2 as D (5 bases). This CDR3 is 17 amino acids long. Germline values: CDR1 SNHLY, CDR2 FYNNEI. V shed 5 bases and J shed 0 bases, with 18 bases lying between them. The DNA for the CDR3 is TGTGCCAGCAGTCCACGCTCCGGGGTACGAAGCACAGATACGCAGTATTTT. It is translated as CASSPRSGVRSTDTQYF. Full variable domain (outside the CDR3, taken from reference TRBV2 and TRBJ2-3): EPEVTQTPSHQVTQMGQEVILRCVPISNHLYFYWYRQILGQKVEFLVSFYNNEISEKSEIFDDQFSVERPDGSNFTLKIRSTKLEDSAMYFCASSPRSGVRSTDTQYFGPGTRLTVL.

The chain employs TRBV7-3 and TRBJ2-5; D may be TRBD2 (6 bases). Germline V CDR1 and CDR2: SGHTA, FQGTGA. V was clipped by 5 bases and J by 3 bases, with 13 bases between them. This CDR3 contains 14 residues. CDR3 nucleotide sequence: TGTGCCAGCAGCGCGGACTATACAAAAGAGACCCAGTACTTC. This codes for CASSADYTKETQYF. Filled out from reference TRBV7-3 and TRBJ2-5, the complete variable domain reads GAGVSQTPSNKVTEKGKYVELRCDPISGHTALYWYRQSLGQGPEFLIYFQGTGAADDSGLPNDRFFAVRPEGSVSTLKIQRTERGDSAVYLCASSADYTKETQYFGPGTRLLVL.